This entry concerns a single T cell receptor (beta chain). In the authors' methods: Quantification of nucleated cells was approximated via reference gene primer amplification. Using immunoSEQ multiplex PCR, the repertoire was profiled, and TCRdb retains in-frame clones only, with some absent. D and trimming were read from the DNA, whereas the V and J calls and clone size are those reported in that table. Found here are 200,000 to 300,000 clones, 84% of them singletons; the top ten hold approximately 9%. This record comes from a study of blood T cell repertoires in COVID-19. Study background: From the United States, Italy and Spain came samples of acute and convalescent COVID-19. Sources were T cells, B-cell-depleted T cells, or PBMCs; the material itself was cDNA or gDNA.

Germline CDR1 SGHTA, CDR2 FQGTGA. CDR3 length: 15 residues. V lost 1 base, J lost 0 bases, and 7 bases lay in between. Sequences were obtained from peripheral blood. The rearrangement uses TRBV7-3 and TRBJ2-1; D not resolved. This receptor was obtained from a human donor in a cohort sampled during active COVID-19. The CDR3 loop reads CASSLIDSSYNEQFF. In nucleotides, the CDR3 is TGTGCCAGCAGCTTAATTGATAGCTCCTACAATGAGCAGTTCTTC.